Listed here are 18 T cell receptor beta chains from one sample, sequenced in a study of T cell repertoires in cytomegalovirus infection. MiXCR, run by TCRdb on the reads, gives a single entry per CDR3 protein. The sample holds approximately 500,000 distinct CDR3 sequences, roughly 10% seen once. Sequencing was done on a sample of PBMCs. The receptors were gathered from a human donor in good health (CMV status not recorded). Some clones in this sample may be carry-over from other donors' samples.

This clonotype was observed at least ten times. The gene calls are TRBV7-2 and TRBJ1-3; no reliable D call. The germline V gene has CDR1 SGHTA and CDR2 FQGNSA. The CDR3 is 15 amino acids. V shed 5 bases and J shed 3 bases, with 14 bases lying between them. CDR3 sequence: CASSPSLSYGNTIYF. The CDR3 bases are TGTGCCAGCAGCCCTTCCTTGAGTTATGGAAACACCATATATTTT.

This clonotype was recorded at least ten times. This chain joins TRBV7-3 and TRBJ2-3; 8 bases are shared with TRBD2. Germline CDR1 and CDR2: SGHTA and FQGTGA. V shed 1 base and J 0 bases; nucleotides not matched to a gene: 6. CDR3 length: 17 amino acids. The CDR3 DNA reads TGTGCCAGCAGCTTAAAAGGAGCGGGGGATAGCACAGATACGCAGTATTTT. This encodes CASSLKGAGDSTDTQYF.

Many counts were recorded for this clonotype. This chain uses TRBV7-8 with TRBJ2-3, with 8 bases matching TRBD2. Germline CDR1 SGHVS, CDR2 FQNEAQ. With 0 bases clipped from V and 5 bases from J, the junction kept 13 bases outside the gene matches. The CDR3 extends over 18 amino acids. The CDR3 DNA sequence: TGTGCCAGCAGCTTAGCGCCAAGGGCGGGGGGCGTTGTAGATACGCAGTATTTT. Its translation is CASSLAPRAGGVVDTQYF.

The chain is built from TRBV27 and TRBJ2-1, with 11 positions matching TRBD2. This CDR3 has 15 residues. The V gene's germline CDR1 is MNHEY and CDR2 SMNVEV (reference sequence). After removal of 6 bases from V and 8 bases from J, the junction contained 9 bases not matched to a gene. The CDR3 here is CASSLAGGRLDEQFF. The CDR3 bases are TGTGCCAGCAGCTTAGCGGGGGGGCGTTTGGATGAGCAGTTCTTC.

This rearrangement joins TRBV7-9 to TRBJ2-1; maybe TRBD1 (5 bases). The CDR3 has 15 residues. Trimming left V 3 bases short and J 3 bases short, with 12 bases between. From germline, CDR1 is SEHNR and CDR2 FQNEAQ (reference sequence). CDR3 in amino acids: CASSFYVDNYNEQFF. The CDR3 DNA sequence: TGTGCCAGCAGCTTTTACGTGGACAACTACAATGAGCAGTTCTTC.

This clonotype was seen more than once but under ten times. The V and J genes are TRBV29-1 and TRBJ2-1, with TRBD1 matching 7 bases. Germline V CDR1 and CDR2: SQVTM, ANQGSEA. This CDR3 region has 12 residues. Trimming took 7 bases from V and 10 from J; bases not matched to a gene: 10. The CDR3 DNA sequence: TGCAGCGCAGGGGGTACCGTTCTGGAGCAGTTCTTC. Its protein is CSAGGTVLEQFF.

This clonotype was counted many times. The rearrangement links TRBV10-3 to TRBJ1-4; 9 nucleotides match TRBD1. Per the germline V gene, CDR1 is ENHRY and CDR2 is SYGVKD. With V trimmed by 6 bases and J by 8 bases, 7 bases remained unmatched. The CDR3 is 14 amino acids. The CDR3: CAIRAGQGVEKLFF. CDR3 coding DNA: TGTGCCATCAGGGCGGGACAGGGTGTGGAAAAACTGTTTTTT.

This clonotype was counted at least ten times. This chain connects TRBV12-3 or TRBV12-4 to TRBJ2-3; TRBD2 matches at 9 bases. The CDR3 spans 14 residues. V lost 7 bases, J lost 1 base, and 3 bases stayed unmatched. The CDR3 sequence: CASTVAGGTDTQYF. CDR3 in DNA: TGTGCCAGCACCGTAGCGGGGGGCACAGATACGCAGTATTTT.

This clonotype was picked up a small number of times. V usage is TRBV28 and J usage is TRBJ2-3, with TRBD1 matching over 8 bases. Germline lookup yields CDR1 MDHEN and CDR2 SYDVKM. The CDR3 contains 16 residues. The ends lost 6 bases at V and 1 base at J; junction bases unmatched: 9. The CDR3 coding sequence is TGTGCCAGCAGCCCCCTCGAGGACAGGGGCACAGATACGCAGTATTTT. Residues: CASSPLEDRGTDTQYF.

This clonotype showed up many times. The J gene is TRBJ1-3, the V gene TRBV4-1, with D possibly being TRBD1 (5 bases). Trimming shortened V by 2 bases and J by 0 bases, and 17 bases separated the two germline ends. From germline, CDR1 is MGHRA and CDR2 YSYEKL. There are 18 residues in the CDR3. Written as DNA, the CDR3 is TGCGCCAGCAGCCAATCTCGAGCCGGGGGGAGCTCTGGAAACACCATATATTTT. Translating it yields CASSQSRAGGSSGNTIYF.

In its sample, this clonotype was seen many times. The gene calls are TRBV6-1 and TRBJ1-2, with 7 positions matching TRBD1. V shed 5 bases, J shed 3 bases, and the junction held 12 bases outside the gene matches. Germline lookup yields CDR1 MNHNS and CDR2 SASEGT. The CDR3 loop spans 16 amino acids. CDR3 loop: CASSRLIQGRDYGYTF. In DNA, the CDR3 is TGTGCCAGCAGTCGGCTTATACAGGGGCGCGACTATGGCTACACCTTC.

This clonotype was counted many times. This chain connects TRBV29-1 to TRBJ2-7; 12 bases are shared with TRBD2. The V segment lost 4 bases and the J segment 5 bases; nucleotides outside the gene matches: 6. The V gene's germline CDR1 is SQVTM and CDR2 ANQGSEA. The CDR3 runs to 14 residues. The CDR3 sequence is CSVVRLAGVDEQYF. CDR3 nucleotide sequence: TGCAGCGTTGTGCGACTAGCGGGAGTCGACGAGCAGTACTTC.

This clonotype was detected ten times or more. The chain has TRBV7-2 and TRBJ2-1; D might be TRBD2 (5 bases). The V gene's germline CDR1 is SGHTA and CDR2 FQGNSA. Trimming cost V 4 bases and J 10 bases, with 11 bases left between them. The CDR3 runs to 12 residues. The CDR3 loop reads CASSYLSVEQFF. As DNA, the CDR3 is TGTGCCAGCAGCTATCTTAGCGTCGAGCAGTTCTTC.

This clonotype was counted many times. The rearrangement links TRBV6-5 to TRBJ1-1; 10 bases fit TRBD1. The CDR3 covers 13 residues. CDR1 and CDR2 from the germline V gene are MNHEY and SVGAGI. Losses at the gene ends were 4 bases for V and 8 bases for J; bases not matched to a gene: 4. The chain's CDR3 is CASSSGTGEEAFF. CDR3 DNA: TGTGCCAGCAGTTCCGGGACAGGGGAAGAAGCTTTCTTT.

There are many counts of this clonotype. The V call is TRBV6-5, the J call TRBJ2-3; D possibly corresponds to TRBD2 (6 bases). The CDR3 contains 15 residues. Germline loops: CDR1 MNHEY, CDR2 SVGAGI. Trimming removed 0 bases from V and 0 bases from J, with 7 bases in between. The CDR3, as DNA: TGTGCCAGCAGTTACTCGGGGAGGAGCACAGATACGCAGTATTTT. This encodes CASSYSGRSTDTQYF.

This clonotype has a count of ten or more. The chain joins TRBV7-9 to TRBJ2-1, with TRBD2 matching 7 bases. Germline V gene lookup returns CDR1 SEHNR and CDR2 FQNEAQ (reference sequence). This CDR3 is built from 13 residues. J was trimmed by 6 bases and V by 8 bases; bases with no gene match: 7. For the CDR3, the DNA is TGTGCCAGCTTGGTTGGCGGGAGCAATGAGCAGTTCTTC. The encoded protein is CASLVGGSNEQFF.

This chain joins TRBV3-1 and TRBJ1-6; TRBD1 might be the D (5 bases). The CDR3 has 15 amino acids. V was pared by 1 base and J by 10 bases, with 14 bases between. Germline-derived CDR1 and CDR2 are LGHDT and YNNKEL (reference sequence). The DNA for the CDR3 is TGTGCCAGCAGCCAAGCCCAGGGAAGAGGATCACCCCTCCACTTT. Its protein is CASSQAQGRGSPLHF.

This clonotype has ten or more counts. V is TRBV7-2 and J is TRBJ2-7; 9 bases line up with TRBD2. CDR3 length: 15 residues. The trim removed 6 bases at V and 1 base at J, leaving 7 bases unmatched. Germline CDR1 is SGHTA and CDR2 is FQGNSA. The DNA of the CDR3 is TGTGCCAGCAGTTTCCAGACTAGCGGATCCTACGAGCAGTACTTC. The encoded protein is CASSFQTSGSYEQYF.